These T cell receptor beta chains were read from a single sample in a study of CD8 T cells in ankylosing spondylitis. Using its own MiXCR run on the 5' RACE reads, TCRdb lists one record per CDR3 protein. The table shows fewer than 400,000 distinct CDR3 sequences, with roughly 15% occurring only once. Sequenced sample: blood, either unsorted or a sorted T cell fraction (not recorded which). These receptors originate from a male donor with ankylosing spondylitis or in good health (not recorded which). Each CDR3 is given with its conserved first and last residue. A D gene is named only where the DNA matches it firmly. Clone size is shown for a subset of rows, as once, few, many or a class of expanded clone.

CDR3 protein: CASGTGSSYEQYF
CDR3 DNA: TGCGCCAGCGGGACAGGGTCGTCCTACGAGCAGTACTTC
V gene: TRBV5-1
J gene: TRBJ2-7
clone size: .
D gene: TRBD1

CDR3 protein: CASTRVGGITTGELFF
CDR3 DNA: TGTGCCAGCACCCGTGTGGGGGGGATTACCACCGGGGAGCTGTTTTTT
V gene: TRBV12-3/TRBV12-4
J gene: TRBJ2-2
clone size: few
D gene: TRBD2

CDR3 protein: CASSRTGGRGTDTQYF
CDR3 DNA: TGCGCCAGCAGCCGGACAGGGGGCAGAGGCACAGATACGCAGTATTTT
V gene: TRBV4-1
J gene: TRBJ2-3
clone size: .
D gene: TRBD1

CDR3 protein: CSVDPGGGEQYF
CDR3 DNA: TGCAGCGTTGATCCAGGGGGTGGCGAGCAGTACTTC
V gene: TRBV29-1
J gene: TRBJ2-7
clone size: .
D gene: TRBD1

CDR3 protein: CSAGAGTTTWGEQFF
CDR3 DNA: TGCAGTGCTGGAGCCGGGACTACCACGTGGGGTGAGCAGTTCTTC
V gene: TRBV20-1
J gene: TRBJ2-1
clone size: few
D gene: TRBD2

CDR3 protein: CASSLFPSPGPSTYEQYF
CDR3 DNA: TGTGCCAGCAGCTTGTTCCCTTCTCCGGGACCTTCGACCTACGAGCAGTACTTC
V gene: TRBV5-5
J gene: TRBJ2-7
clone size: few
D gene: .

CDR3 protein: CASSWQGADITGELFF
CDR3 DNA: TGCGCCAGCAGCTGGCAGGGGGCGGACATAACCGGGGAGCTGTTTTTT
V gene: TRBV5-1
J gene: TRBJ2-2
clone size: .
D gene: TRBD1

CDR3 protein: CASSVMTGQSYEQYF
CDR3 DNA: TGTGCCAGCAGTGTTATGACAGGGCAATCCTACGAGCAGTACTTC
V gene: TRBV6-1
J gene: TRBJ2-7
clone size: few
D gene: TRBD1

CDR3 protein: CASSLASDWAEQFF
CDR3 DNA: TGCGCCAGCAGCTTGGCCTCGGATTGGGCTGAGCAGTTCTTC
V gene: TRBV5-1
J gene: TRBJ2-1
clone size: few
D gene: .

CDR3 protein: CSVEAPGGQVFF
CDR3 DNA: TGCAGCGTTGAAGCCCCGGGGGGGCAGGTGTTTTTT
V gene: TRBV29-1
J gene: TRBJ2-2
clone size: .
D gene: TRBD2

CDR3 protein: CASSSGYETQYF
CDR3 DNA: TGTGCCAGCAGTTCAGGGTATGAGACCCAGTACTTC
V gene: TRBV12-3/TRBV12-4
J gene: TRBJ2-5
clone size: few
D gene: .

CDR3 protein: CSARDSGGELFF
CDR3 DNA: TGCAGTGCTAGAGATTCGGGGGGGGAGCTGTTTTTT
V gene: TRBV20-1
J gene: TRBJ2-2
clone size: few
D gene: .

CDR3 protein: CASSPGGPYNSPLHF
CDR3 DNA: TGTGCCAGCTCACCAGGAGGGCCCTATAATTCACCCCTCCACTTT
V gene: TRBV18
J gene: TRBJ1-6
clone size: .
D gene: .

CDR3 protein: CASSQHGQGSYEQYF
CDR3 DNA: TGTGCCAGCAGCCAACACGGACAGGGTTCCTACGAGCAGTACTTC
V gene: TRBV28
J gene: TRBJ2-7
clone size: .
D gene: TRBD1

CDR3 protein: CASSVQTGLAKNIQYF
CDR3 DNA: TGTGCCAGCAGTGTTCAGACTGGTCTAGCCAAAAACATTCAGTACTTC
V gene: TRBV2
J gene: TRBJ2-4
clone size: .
D gene: .

CDR3 protein: CASSYGQGAYEQYF
CDR3 DNA: TGTGCCAGCAGTTACGGGCAGGGTGCCTACGAGCAGTACTTC
V gene: TRBV6-5
J gene: TRBJ2-7
clone size: many
D gene: .

CDR3 protein: CSATGQLSTDTQYF
CDR3 DNA: TGCAGTGCTACCGGACAGCTTAGCACAGATACGCAGTATTTT
V gene: TRBV20-1
J gene: TRBJ2-3
clone size: .
D gene: .

CDR3 protein: CAWRRVSTDTQYF
CDR3 DNA: TGTGCCTGGAGAAGGGTTAGCACAGATACGCAGTATTTT
V gene: TRBV30
J gene: TRBJ2-3
clone size: .
D gene: .

CDR3 protein: CASSLVGDRGQGEQYF
CDR3 DNA: TGTGCCAGCAGTTTAGTTGGGGACAGGGGTCAGGGAGAGCAGTACTTC
V gene: TRBV12-3/TRBV12-4
J gene: TRBJ2-7
clone size: .
D gene: TRBD1

CDR3 protein: CASSSNRGGGSDTQYF
CDR3 DNA: TGCGCCAGCAGCTCCAACAGGGGGGGCGGATCGGATACGCAGTATTTT
V gene: TRBV5-1
J gene: TRBJ2-3
clone size: few
D gene: .

CDR3 protein: CASSLGIPPYEQYF
CDR3 DNA: TGTGCCAGCAGCTTAGGGATCCCCCCCTACGAGCAGTACTTC
V gene: TRBV7-9
J gene: TRBJ2-7
clone size: .
D gene: .

CDR3 protein: CASSPPSGQSGTEAFF
CDR3 DNA: TGTGCCAGCTCACCACCGTCCGGTCAAAGCGGCACTGAAGCTTTCTTT
V gene: TRBV18
J gene: TRBJ1-1
clone size: .
D gene: .

CDR3 protein: CASSQRVAGGHEQYF
CDR3 DNA: TGTGCCAGCAGCCAAAGGGTAGCGGGAGGCCACGAGCAGTACTTC
V gene: TRBV12-3/TRBV12-4
J gene: TRBJ2-7
clone size: .
D gene: TRBD2

CDR3 protein: CASSRGGAEEKLFF
CDR3 DNA: TGTGCCAGCAGTAGAGGGGGGGCAGAGGAAAAACTGTTTTTT
V gene: TRBV12-3/TRBV12-4
J gene: TRBJ1-4
clone size: few
D gene: .

CDR3 protein: CASSWRSGGADTQYF
CDR3 DNA: TGCGCCAGCAGCTGGAGGAGCGGGGGCGCAGATACGCAGTATTTT
V gene: TRBV5-1
J gene: TRBJ2-3
clone size: .
D gene: TRBD2

CDR3 protein: CASSFQGSSGANVLTF
CDR3 DNA: TGCGCCAGCAGCTTTCAGGGGTCCTCTGGGGCCAACGTCCTGACTTTC
V gene: TRBV5-1
J gene: TRBJ2-6
clone size: .
D gene: .

CDR3 protein: CASSARGAHTDTQYF
CDR3 DNA: TGTGCCAGCAGCGCGCGGGGGGCTCACACAGATACGCAGTATTTT
V gene: TRBV9
J gene: TRBJ2-3
clone size: few
D gene: TRBD2

CDR3 protein: CASSTGTGEAQETQYF
CDR3 DNA: TGTGCCAGCAGTACAGGGACAGGGGAGGCCCAAGAGACCCAGTACTTC
V gene: TRBV12-3/TRBV12-4
J gene: TRBJ2-5
clone size: few
D gene: TRBD1

CDR3 protein: CASSVTYGNQPQHF
CDR3 DNA: TGCGCCAGCAGCGTCACGTACGGCAATCAGCCCCAGCATTTT
V gene: TRBV5-1
J gene: TRBJ1-5
clone size: .
D gene: .

CDR3 protein: CASSLGGPGYTF
CDR3 DNA: TGTGCCAGCAGCTTAGGGGGACCTGGCTACACCTTC
V gene: TRBV7-9
J gene: TRBJ1-2
clone size: few
D gene: .

CDR3 protein: CASSQDSRTDTQYF
CDR3 DNA: TGTGCCAGCAGCCAAGATTCTCGCACAGATACGCAGTATTTT
V gene: TRBV3-1
J gene: TRBJ2-3
clone size: .
D gene: .

CDR3 protein: CASSPSQPGQANSGANVLTF
CDR3 DNA: TGTGCCAGCAGTCCATCCCAGCCGGGACAGGCCAACTCTGGGGCCAACGTCCTGACTTTC
V gene: TRBV27
J gene: TRBJ2-6
clone size: few
D gene: TRBD1

CDR3 protein: CASSQDQAGGVYEQYF
CDR3 DNA: TGTGCCAGCAGCCAAGATCAGGCGGGGGGGGTCTACGAGCAGTACTTC
V gene: TRBV4-2
J gene: TRBJ2-7
clone size: few
D gene: TRBD2

CDR3 protein: CASSFSSDTQYF
CDR3 DNA: TGTGCCAGCAGTTTCAGTTCAGATACGCAGTATTTT
V gene: TRBV12-3/TRBV12-4
J gene: TRBJ2-3
clone size: many
D gene: .

CDR3 protein: CSGLTGPKNIQYF
CDR3 DNA: TGCAGCGGCCTGACAGGGCCCAAAAACATTCAGTACTTC
V gene: TRBV29-1
J gene: TRBJ2-4
clone size: .
D gene: TRBD1

CDR3 protein: CASSSSVDTEAFF
CDR3 DNA: TGTGCCAGCTCATCCTCTGTGGACACTGAAGCTTTCTTT
V gene: TRBV18
J gene: TRBJ1-1
clone size: .
D gene: .

CDR3 protein: CASSPQRGSYEQYF
CDR3 DNA: TGCGCCAGCAGCCCTCAGAGGGGTTCCTACGAGCAGTACTTC
V gene: TRBV4-1
J gene: TRBJ2-7
clone size: few
D gene: .

CDR3 protein: CSARSMGVRSPLHF
CDR3 DNA: TGCAGTGCGCGTTCCATGGGAGTTCGGTCACCCCTCCACTTT
V gene: TRBV20-1
J gene: TRBJ1-6
clone size: .
D gene: .

CDR3 protein: CSAQLAGGQETQYF
CDR3 DNA: TGCAGTGCGCAACTAGCGGGGGGACAAGAGACCCAGTACTTC
V gene: TRBV20-1
J gene: TRBJ2-5
clone size: .
D gene: TRBD2

CDR3 protein: CASGSPPGELFF
CDR3 DNA: TGTGCTAGTGGTTCCCCCCCGGGGGAGCTGTTTTTT
V gene: TRBV12-5
J gene: TRBJ2-2
clone size: .
D gene: .

CDR3 protein: CASTQNGQGAKAFF
CDR3 DNA: TGTGCCAGCACCCAAAACGGACAGGGGGCGAAAGCTTTCTTT
V gene: TRBV12-3/TRBV12-4
J gene: TRBJ1-1
clone size: .
D gene: TRBD1

CDR3 protein: CASSIAGRINIQYF
CDR3 DNA: TGTGCCAGTAGTATTGCAGGCAGGATAAACATTCAGTACTTC
V gene: TRBV19
J gene: TRBJ2-4
clone size: .
D gene: .

CDR3 protein: CSAVQLAGVRTDTQYF
CDR3 DNA: TGCAGTGCTGTTCAACTAGCGGGGGTCCGCACAGATACGCAGTATTTT
V gene: TRBV20-1
J gene: TRBJ2-3
clone size: .
D gene: TRBD2

CDR3 protein: CASSQDTGGMNTEAFF
CDR3 DNA: TGTGCCAGCAGCCAAGATACAGGGGGGATGAACACTGAAGCTTTCTTT
V gene: TRBV4-2
J gene: TRBJ1-1
clone size: many
D gene: TRBD1

CDR3 protein: CASSFDPASGKNIQYF
CDR3 DNA: TGTGCCAGCAGCTTTGACCCGGCTAGCGGCAAAAACATTCAGTACTTC
V gene: TRBV7-2
J gene: TRBJ2-4
clone size: few
D gene: TRBD2

CDR3 protein: CASSDSGARNTEAFF
CDR3 DNA: TGTGCCAGCAGCGATAGTGGGGCGCGGAACACTGAAGCTTTCTTT
V gene: TRBV7-8
J gene: TRBJ1-1
clone size: once
D gene: .

CDR3 protein: CASSGRGNSQETQYF
CDR3 DNA: TGTGCCAGCAGTGGACGCGGGAATAGCCAAGAGACCCAGTACTTC
V gene: TRBV12-3/TRBV12-4
J gene: TRBJ2-5
clone size: .
D gene: .

CDR3 protein: CATSRGLAGGSYEQYF
CDR3 DNA: TGTGCCACCAGCAGAGGACTAGCGGGAGGGTCCTACGAGCAGTACTTC
V gene: TRBV15
J gene: TRBJ2-7
clone size: .
D gene: TRBD2

CDR3 protein: CASSLGIWGGEAFF
CDR3 DNA: TGTGCCAGCAGTTTGGGGATTTGGGGAGGGGAAGCTTTCTTT
V gene: TRBV12-3/TRBV12-4
J gene: TRBJ1-1
clone size: .
D gene: .

CDR3 protein: CASSYLTARTSGSAGANVLTF
CDR3 DNA: TGTGCCAGCAGTTACCTGACCGCTAGGACTAGCGGGTCGGCTGGGGCCAACGTCCTGACTTTC
V gene: TRBV6-2/TRBV6-3
J gene: TRBJ2-6
clone size: few
D gene: TRBD2

CDR3 protein: CASSVVSGTYEQYF
CDR3 DNA: TGTGCCAGCAGCGTAGTATCGGGAACCTACGAGCAGTACTTC
V gene: TRBV9
J gene: TRBJ2-7
clone size: .
D gene: .

CDR3 protein: CASSESQGLTQYF
CDR3 DNA: TGCGCCAGCAGTGAAAGTCAGGGATTAACCCAGTACTTC
V gene: TRBV10-1
J gene: TRBJ2-5
clone size: many
D gene: .

CDR3 protein: CASSLVGGQNTGELFF
CDR3 DNA: TGCGCCAGCAGCTTGGTGGGGGGACAGAACACCGGGGAGCTGTTTTTT
V gene: TRBV5-1
J gene: TRBJ2-2
clone size: few
D gene: .